This T cell receptor (beta chain) came from a study of T cell responses to AZD1222 COVID-19 vaccine. As concerns this clone: Its specificity is unknown.

Overall study results and limits: Of the AZD1222 recipients, only five to seven were seropositive at baseline.

Here immunoSEQ multiplex PCR was the method, and the copy in TCRdb shows in-frame clones only, minus some. The sample shows 100,000 or so clones, more than 70% of them seen only once. Germline V gives CDR1 MDHEN, CDR2 SYDVKM. The CDR3 contains 15 residues. The V segment lost 5 bases and the J segment 5 bases; nucleotides outside the gene matches: 7. This clonotype originated in an adult in good health. Source: peripheral blood, taken on day 0 of AZD1222 vaccination. The chain employs TRBV28 and TRBJ2-1; 9 bases are shared with TRBD1. DNA for the CDR3: TGTGCCAGCAGTCATGGACAGGGGTTTGACAATGAGCAGTTCTTC. Translating gives CASSHGQGFDNEQFF. Looking up the rest from reference TRBV28 and TRBJ2-1 gives the full variable domain: DVKVTQSSRYLVKRTGEKVFLECVQDMDHENMFWYRQDPGLGLRLIYFSYDVKMKEKGDIPEGYSVSREKKERFSLILESASTNQTSMYLCASSHGQGFDNEQFFGPGTRLTVL.